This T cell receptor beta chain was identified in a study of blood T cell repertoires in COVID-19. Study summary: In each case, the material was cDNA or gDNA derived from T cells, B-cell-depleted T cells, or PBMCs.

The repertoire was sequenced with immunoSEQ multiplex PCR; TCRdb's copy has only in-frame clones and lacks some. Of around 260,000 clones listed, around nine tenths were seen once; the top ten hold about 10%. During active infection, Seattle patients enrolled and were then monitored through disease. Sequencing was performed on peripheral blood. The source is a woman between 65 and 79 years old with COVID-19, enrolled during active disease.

In nucleotides, the CDR3 is TGTGCCAGTAGACTGACAGGGGGACATGAGCAGTTCTTC. Translating it yields CASRLTGGHEQFF. V is TRBV19 and J is TRBJ2-1, with 9 positions matching TRBD1. The germline V gene has CDR1 LNHDA and CDR2 SQIVND (reference sequence). This CDR3 comprises 13 residues. The J segment lost 8 bases and the V segment lost 6 bases, leaving 5 bases of the junction unmatched.